Listed here are 9 T cell receptor beta chains from one sample, sequenced in a study of CD8 T cells in Susac syndrome. RNA totalling about 0.5 to 1 ug underwent reverse transcription with random hexamers. TCRdb processed the immunoSEQ multiplex PCR reads anew with MiXCR; each CDR3 protein has one entry. The data show 20,000 to 25,000 distinct CDR3 sequences, about 92% seen once. The specimen sequenced was CD8+ T cells from PBMCs. All receptors come from a human donor in good health.

The V call is TRBV7-9, the J call TRBJ2-2; D gene ambiguous. CDR1 is SEHNR, CDR2 FQNEAQ, per germline (reference sequence). Trimming took off 3 bases at V and 1 base at J, with 6 bases between the two ends. This CDR3 is 14 amino acids long. CDR3 nucleotides: TGTGCCAGCAGCTTGAGCATGAACACCGGGGAGCTGTTTTTT. Its translation: CASSLSMNTGELFF.

This sequence joins TRBV27 and TRBJ2-3, with 7 bases lining up with TRBD2. V trimming: 5 bases; J trimming: 1 base; junction bases outside the gene matches: 9. The CDR3 covers 16 residues. In germline, CDR1 is MNHEY, CDR2 SMNVEV (reference sequence). For the CDR3, the DNA is TGTGCCAGCAGTGAGGAACTAGCGATGGGCACAGATACGCAGTATTTT. Translating it yields CASSEELAMGTDTQYF.

The chain combines TRBV20-1 with TRBJ2-1, with no clear D. The CDR3 has 11 residues. Germline CDR1 reads DFQATT; CDR2 reads SNEGSKA (reference sequence). Trimming took 1 base from V and 7 from J, leaving 5 bases between them. CDR3 nucleotide sequence: TGCAGTGCTAGAGTCCTTAATGAGCAGTTCTTC. Translation: CSARVLNEQFF.

The chain uses TRBV7-9 and TRBJ2-7; D gene uncertain. This CDR3 has 13 amino acids. V lost 5 bases, J lost 7 bases, and 15 bases lay in between. Germline CDR1 reads SEHNR; CDR2 reads FQNEAQ (reference sequence). This CDR3 is CASSPGGWQEQYF. The CDR3 region has the DNA TGTGCCAGCAGCCCGGGTGGCTGGCAGGAGCAGTACTTC.

The chain combines TRBV7-9 with TRBJ2-1; 10 nucleotides line up with TRBD1. The J segment lost 0 bases and the V segment lost 4 bases, leaving 3 bases of the junction unmatched. This CDR3 comprises 16 residues. CDR1 is SEHNR and CDR2 is FQNEAQ in the germline V gene (reference sequence). CDR3 region: CASSSGTGASYNEQFF. The CDR3 nucleotides read TGTGCCAGCAGCTCCGGGACAGGGGCCTCCTACAATGAGCAGTTCTTC.

This chain links TRBV7-9 with TRBJ2-3, with D hard to call. The length of the CDR3 is 12 residues. Trimming removed 3 bases at V and 5 bases at J, with 6 bases between. Germline CDR1 and CDR2: SEHNR and FQNEAQ (reference sequence). The CDR3 reads CASSFEVDTQYF. The CDR3 DNA follows: TGTGCCAGCAGCTTTGAGGTAGATACGCAGTATTTT. Variable domain in full (rest from reference TRBV7-9 and TRBJ2-3): DTGVSQNPRHKITKRGQNVTFRCDPISEHNRLYWYRQTLGQGPEFLTYFQNEAQLEKSRLLSDRFSAERPKGSFSTLEIQRTEQGDSAMYLCASSFEVDTQYFGPGTRLTVL.

This chain uses TRBV29-1 with TRBJ2-1, with TRBD1 matching over 7 bases. The CDR3 runs to 16 residues. Germline V gene sequence: CDR1 SQVTM, CDR2 ANQGSEA. J lost 0 bases, V lost 0 bases, and 5 bases had no gene match. The CDR3 DNA reads TGCAGCGTTGAAGATGGGCAGGGGGTCTCCTACAATGAGCAGTTCTTC. Protein sequence: CSVEDGQGVSYNEQFF.

V gene TRBV6-2 or TRBV6-3 combines with J gene TRBJ2-1; TRBD2 aligns across 7 bases. The ends lost 7 bases at V and 3 bases at J; junction bases unmatched: 9. Germline CDR1 is MNHEY and CDR2 is SVGEGT. CDR3 length: 15 residues. DNA of the CDR3: TGTGCCAGCACCCGCGACGGGGGGTACTACAATGAGCAGTTCTTC. It yields the protein CASTRDGGYYNEQFF.

The chain recombines TRBV5-5 with TRBJ1-5; possibly TRBD1 for D (6 bases). The CDR3 loop spans 15 amino acids. Trimming cost V 0 bases and J 3 bases, with 10 bases left between them. Germline V gives CDR1 SGHKS, CDR2 YYEKEE (reference sequence). The CDR3 DNA is TGTGCCAGCAGCTTGGGAAGGGGGGACAATCAGCCCCAGCATTTT. Its protein product is CASSLGRGDNQPQHF. Full variable domain (missing parts from reference TRBV5-5 and TRBJ1-5): DAGVTQSPTHLIKTRGQQVTLRCSPISGHKSVSWYQQVLGQGPQFIFQYYEKEERGRGNFPDRFSARQFPNYSSELNVNALLLGDSALYLCASSLGRGDNQPQHFGDGTRLSIL.